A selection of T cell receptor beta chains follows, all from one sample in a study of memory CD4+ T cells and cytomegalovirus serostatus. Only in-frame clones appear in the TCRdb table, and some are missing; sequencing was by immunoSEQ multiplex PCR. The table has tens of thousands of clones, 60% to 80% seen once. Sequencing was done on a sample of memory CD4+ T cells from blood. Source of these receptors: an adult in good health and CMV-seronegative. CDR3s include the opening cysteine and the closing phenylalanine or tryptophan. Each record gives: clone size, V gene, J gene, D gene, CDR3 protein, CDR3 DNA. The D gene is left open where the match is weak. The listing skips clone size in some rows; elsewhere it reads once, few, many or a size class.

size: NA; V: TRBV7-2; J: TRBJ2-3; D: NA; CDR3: CASSTDSGADTQYF; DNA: TGTGCCAGCAGCACGGACTCAGGGGCAGATACGCAGTATTTT
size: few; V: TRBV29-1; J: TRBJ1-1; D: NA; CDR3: CSVGGLEAFF; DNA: TGCAGCGTTGGGGGGCTTGAAGCTTTCTTT
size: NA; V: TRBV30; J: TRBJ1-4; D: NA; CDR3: CAWNPSGQINEKLFF; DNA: TGTGCCTGGAATCCCAGCGGACAGATAAATGAAAAACTGTTTTTT
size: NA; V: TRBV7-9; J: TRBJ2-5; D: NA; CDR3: CASSLGGGRGETQYF; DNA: TGTGCCAGCAGCTTAGGAGGGGGGCGCGGGGAGACCCAGTACTTC
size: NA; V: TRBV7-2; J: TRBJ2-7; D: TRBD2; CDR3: CASSLKREGSSYEQYF; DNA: TGTGCCAGCAGCTTGAAGCGGGAGGGGAGCTCCTACGAGCAGTACTTC
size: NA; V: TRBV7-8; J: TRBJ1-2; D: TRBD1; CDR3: CASSLEQGSYGYTF; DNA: TGTGCCAGCAGCTTGGAACAGGGGAGTTATGGCTACACCTTC
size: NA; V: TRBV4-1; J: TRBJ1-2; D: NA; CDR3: CASSQDPQGGGYTF; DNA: TGCGCCAGCAGCCAAGACCCACAAGGGGGTGGCTACACCTTC
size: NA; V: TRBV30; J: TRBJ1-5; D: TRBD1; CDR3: CAWSYTGGNQPQHF; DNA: TGTGCCTGGAGTTACACAGGGGGCAATCAGCCCCAGCATTTT
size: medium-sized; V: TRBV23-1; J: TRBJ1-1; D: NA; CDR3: CASSQRGPRENTEAFF; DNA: TGCGCCAGCAGCCAAAGGGGTCCCCGAGAGAACACTGAAGCTTTCTTT
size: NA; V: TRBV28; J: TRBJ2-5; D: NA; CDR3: CASSWGSTGTETQYF; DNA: TGTGCCAGCAGTTGGGGTTCGACAGGGACTGAGACCCAGTACTTC
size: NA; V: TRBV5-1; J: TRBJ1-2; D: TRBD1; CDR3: CASSLDATGYGYTF; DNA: TGCGCCAGCAGCTTGGATGCGACAGGGTATGGCTACACCTTC
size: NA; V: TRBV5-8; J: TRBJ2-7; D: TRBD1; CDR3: CASSRTGAYEQYF; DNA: TGTGCCAGCAGCCGGACAGGGGCCTACGAGCAGTACTTC
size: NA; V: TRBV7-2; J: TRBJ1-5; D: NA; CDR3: CASSLGVNQPQHF; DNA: TGTGCCAGCAGCTTAGGGGTCAATCAGCCCCAGCATTTT
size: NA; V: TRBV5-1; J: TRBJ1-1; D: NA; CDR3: CASSSGAGDPEAFF; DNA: TGCGCCAGCAGCTCGGGGGCAGGGGACCCTGAAGCTTTCTTT
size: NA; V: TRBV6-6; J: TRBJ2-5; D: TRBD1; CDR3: CASSSGTGGTQYF; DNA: TGTGCCAGCAGTTCCGGGACAGGGGGGACCCAGTACTTC
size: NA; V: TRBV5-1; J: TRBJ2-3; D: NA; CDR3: CASSLVPAGASTDTQYF; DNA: TGCGCCAGCAGCTTGGTGCCTGCGGGGGCTAGCACAGATACGCAGTATTTT
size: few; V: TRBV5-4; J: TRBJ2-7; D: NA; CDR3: CASSLGPGSYEQYF; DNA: TGTGCCAGCAGCTTGGGCCCAGGGTCCTACGAGCAGTACTTC
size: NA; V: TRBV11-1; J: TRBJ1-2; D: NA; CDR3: CASSLEDTNYGYTF; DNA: TGTGCCAGCAGCTTAGAAGACACGAACTATGGCTACACCTTC
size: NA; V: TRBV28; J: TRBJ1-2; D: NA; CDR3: CASSADWDYGYTF; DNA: TGTGCCAGCAGTGCCGACTGGGACTATGGCTACACCTTC
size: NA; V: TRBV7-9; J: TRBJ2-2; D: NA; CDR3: CASSPGDFTGSGELFF; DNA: TGTGCCAGCAGCCCCGGAGATTTTACAGGGTCCGGGGAGCTGTTTTTT
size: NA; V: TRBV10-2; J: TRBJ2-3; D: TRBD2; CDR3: CASSGPRGGLAETDTQYF; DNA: TGCGCCAGCAGTGGCCCAAGGGGGGGACTAGCGGAGACAGATACGCAGTATTTT
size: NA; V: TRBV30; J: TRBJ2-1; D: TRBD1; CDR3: CAWSYPGTGSYNEQFF; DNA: TGTGCCTGGAGTTACCCCGGGACAGGGAGCTACAATGAGCAGTTCTTC
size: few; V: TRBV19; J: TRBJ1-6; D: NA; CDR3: CASSIAGGNSPLHF; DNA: TGTGCCAGTAGTATAGCAGGAGGTAATTCACCCCTCCACTTT